These T cell receptor beta chains were read from a single sample in a study of early T cells in non-severe SARS-CoV-2 infection. One entry per CDR3 protein, called by TCRdb with MiXCR from the 5' RACE reads. Of about 92,000 distinct CDR3 sequences listed, approximately 16% are singletons. Sequencing used whole blood. Every receptor here comes from an adult who was a healthcare worker with PCR-confirmed SARS-CoV-2 infection or an uninfected control (not recorded which). Both conserved end residues are part of each CDR3. The D gene is left open where the match is weak. The size of a clone is reported for some rows only, either as once, few or many, or as a class for expanded clones.

NA	TRBV25-1	TRBJ1-4	TRBD1	CASSDHQGVTEKLFF	TGTGCCAGCAGTGATCACCAGGGGGTGACTGAAAAACTGTTTTTT
many	TRBV2	TRBJ2-2	TRBD1	CASSELGQGDTGELFF	TGTGCCAGCAGTGAATTAGGACAGGGGGACACCGGGGAGCTGTTTTTT
many	TRBV5-4	TRBJ1-1	NA	CASSLITGKHAEAFF	TGTGCCAGCAGCCTAATAACCGGGAAGCACGCTGAAGCTTTCTTT
NA	TRBV12-3/TRBV12-4	TRBJ1-6	NA	CASSLKGNSPLHF	TGTGCCAGCAGTTTAAAGGGGAATTCACCCCTCCACTTT
NA	TRBV18	TRBJ2-3	NA	CASSPSGSDTQYF	TGTGCCAGCTCACCATCGGGGTCTGATACGCAGTATTTT
many	TRBV7-8	TRBJ2-1	NA	CASSLVLGRTPAGEQFF	TGTGCCAGCAGCTTAGTTCTGGGCAGGACCCCCGCGGGGGAGCAGTTCTTC
NA	TRBV20-1	TRBJ2-1	NA	CSANRGLESNEQFF	TGCAGTGCTAACCGCGGCCTGGAAAGTAATGAGCAGTTCTTC
NA	TRBV6-4	TRBJ2-1	NA	CASSDSSRATYNEQFF	TGTGCCAGCAGTGACTCATCCAGGGCAACCTACAATGAGCAGTTCTTC
many	TRBV10-3	TRBJ1-5	NA	CAISEYANSNQPQHF	TGTGCCATCAGTGAGTACGCGAATAGCAATCAGCCCCAGCATTTT
NA	TRBV6-5	TRBJ2-7	TRBD1	CASSTDRISYEQYF	TGTGCCAGCAGTACGGACAGGATCTCCTACGAGCAGTACTTC
NA	TRBV4-2	TRBJ1-5	NA	CASSQDGVTQRQPQHF	TGTGCCAGCAGCCAAGATGGGGTAACCCAGAGACAGCCCCAGCATTTT
few	TRBV10-3	TRBJ1-6	NA	CAITPGVESPLHF	TGTGCCATCACGCCGGGCGTCGAATCACCCCTCCACTTT
few	TRBV11-2	TRBJ1-5	TRBD1	CASSTDRVFQPQHF	TGTGCCAGCAGCACCGACAGGGTATTTCAGCCCCAGCATTTT
NA	TRBV29-1	TRBJ2-3	TRBD2	CSGGDYSSTDTQYF	TGCAGCGGAGGGGACTATTCTAGCACAGATACGCAGTATTTT
NA	TRBV2	TRBJ2-2	TRBD1	CASSSRQGRDTGELFF	TGTGCCAGCAGCTCCAGACAGGGCCGTGACACCGGGGAGCTGTTTTTT
few	TRBV27	TRBJ2-6	NA	CASSYRWGSGANVLTF	TGTGCCAGCAGTTACCGCTGGGGCTCTGGGGCCAACGTCCTGACTTTC
many	TRBV18	TRBJ1-1	NA	CASSHGENTEAFF	TGTGCCAGCTCACATGGTGAGAACACTGAAGCTTTCTTT
NA	TRBV15	TRBJ2-1	NA	CATRTGPGNEQFF	TGTGCCACCAGGACGGGACCTGGTAATGAGCAGTTCTTC
few	TRBV19	TRBJ1-5	TRBD1	CASSSEARQGRRDQPQHF	TGTGCCAGTAGTTCCGAAGCTAGACAGGGGCGTCGGGATCAGCCCCAGCATTTT
NA	TRBV6-1	TRBJ1-6	TRBD1	CASSEAGTGYSPLHF	TGTGCCAGCAGTGAAGCTGGGACAGGGTACTCACCCCTCCACTTT
few	TRBV24-1	TRBJ2-3	NA	CASRDQADTQYF	TGTGCCTCACGCGACCAAGCAGATACGCAGTATTTT
NA	TRBV10-3	TRBJ1-1	NA	CAISEGTEAFF	TGTGCCATCAGCGAAGGGACAGAAGCTTTCTTT
NA	TRBV28	TRBJ2-7	NA	CASSLSLVQSYEQYF	TGTGCCAGCAGTTTATCCTTGGTACAGTCCTACGAGCAGTACTTC
NA	TRBV6-2/TRBV6-3	TRBJ2-3	NA	CASRFAGGLVDTQYF	TGTGCCAGCAGGTTCGCGGGCGGCTTGGTAGATACGCAGTATTTT
NA	TRBV7-9	TRBJ1-1	NA	CASRYRETEAFF	TGTGCCAGCAGATACAGGGAAACTGAAGCTTTCTTT
NA	TRBV7-2	TRBJ2-1	NA	CASRGTSGNEQFF	TGTGCCAGCCGGGGAACCTCAGGCAATGAGCAGTTCTTC
few	TRBV28	TRBJ2-1	TRBD2	CASSWEREAYNEQFF	TGTGCCAGCAGTTGGGAGCGGGAGGCCTACAATGAGCAGTTCTTC
NA	TRBV2	TRBJ1-6	NA	CASGSTHSASSPLHF	TGTGCCAGCGGATCGACCCATTCAGCATCTTCACCCCTCCACTTT
few	TRBV20-1	TRBJ2-7	TRBD1	CSARQGQNPYEQYF	TGCAGTGCTAGACAGGGACAGAACCCTTACGAGCAGTACTTC
few	TRBV20-1	TRBJ2-5	TRBD2	CSASPGIAGETQYF	TGCAGTGCTAGCCCCGGGATAGCGGGGGAGACCCAGTACTTC
NA	TRBV4-1	TRBJ2-3	NA	CASSQVARPRGGRSSTDTQYF	TGCGCCAGCAGCCAAGTTGCTCGGCCGAGAGGTGGGAGGTCTAGCACAGATACGCAGTATTTT
NA	TRBV9	TRBJ2-1	TRBD2	CASSVGASGGLSSYNEQFF	TGTGCCAGCAGCGTAGGGGCCAGCGGGGGCCTGAGCTCCTACAATGAGCAGTTCTTC
NA	TRBV21-1	TRBJ2-2	NA	CASSPSAQRGVTGELFF	TGTGCCAGCAGCCCCAGCGCCCAGCGGGGGGTCACCGGGGAGCTGTTTTTT
few	TRBV29-1	TRBJ2-7	TRBD2	CSARPGGLGEQYF	TGCAGCGCCCGGCCGGGGGGATTAGGCGAGCAGTACTTC
few	TRBV24-1	TRBJ1-4	TRBD1	CATSGQRRQGGEKLFF	TGTGCCACCAGTGGACAAAGAAGACAGGGTGGAGAAAAACTGTTTTTT
NA	TRBV28	TRBJ2-1	TRBD2	CASSPGTTLWEQFF	TGTGCCAGCAGTCCCGGGACTACACTTTGGGAGCAGTTCTTC
NA	TRBV3-1	TRBJ2-6	NA	CASSQVPLFISGANVLTF	TGTGCCAGCAGCCAAGTGCCTCTCTTTATATCTGGGGCCAACGTCCTGACTTTC